These 4 T cell receptor beta chains were all obtained from the same sample, sequenced in a study of blood T cell repertoires in COVID-19. Using immunoSEQ multiplex PCR, the repertoire was profiled, and TCRdb retains in-frame clones only, with some absent. The repertoire holds about 250,000 clones, around nine tenths seen once, with 0.75% to 0.9% in the top ten. Sequencing was carried out using peripheral blood. The receptors come from a man in his thirties or forties with acute or convalescent COVID-19.

The chain links TRBV5-4 to TRBJ1-3, with no clear D. The ends were cut back, 0 bases at V and 3 bases at J, with 4 bases in the middle. This CDR3 has 13 residues. The germline V gene has CDR1 SGHNT and CDR2 YYREEE (reference sequence). CDR3 nucleotides: TGTGCCAGCAGCTTGGGCAGTGGAAACACCATATATTTT. It specifies CASSLGSGNTIYF.

The chain uses TRBV20-1 and TRBJ1-2, with D perhaps matching TRBD1 (5 bases). Germline V CDR1 and CDR2: DFQATT, SNEGSKA (reference sequence). The CDR3 length is 11 residues. The CDR3 protein is CNPLGGDGYTF. The DNA for the CDR3 is TGCAACCCTTTGGGGGGGGATGGCTACACCTTC.

This rearrangement joins TRBV6-5 to TRBJ1-1; 7 positions match TRBD1. Germline CDR1 is MNHEY and CDR2 is SVGAGI. There are 14 residues in the CDR3. The V gene end was trimmed by 5 bases and the J gene end by 6 bases; junction bases not matched to a gene: 9. The CDR3 region has the DNA TGTGCCAGCAGTACAAGGGGGCATATTTCTGAAGCTTTCTTT. Protein product: CASSTRGHISEAFF.

The sample holds one count of this clone. J is TRBJ2-7 and V is TRBV27, with unresolved D. The CDR3 has 13 amino acids. Germline lookup yields CDR1 MNHEY and CDR2 SMNVEV (reference sequence). V gave up 2 bases and J gave up 3 bases, with 8 bases separating them. The CDR3 region has the DNA TGTGCCAGCAGTTTAACGCCCGGCTACGAGCAGTACTTC. Encoded protein: CASSLTPGYEQYF.